This T cell receptor (beta chain) originates from a study of beta chain features in type 1 diabetes (dated by TCRdb to 2017 to 2018). At the level of the whole study: Mean age, gender distribution, total cell number and subset yield did not differ between patients and healthy donors. The study compared the TCRB repertoires of sorted circulating CD4+ T cell subsets in recently diagnosed type 1 diabetes patients with those in matched healthy donors. Regulatory and stem cell-like memory subsets were obtained from only 8 patients and roughly 8 healthy donors, while naive and central memory subsets were obtained from all 28 donors. A total of some 110 million sorted cells were examined across all samples, and a strong correlation was observed between cell number per subset and RNA yield.

On the study overall, not on this receptor specifically: Because small numbers of individuals were included in the HLA sub-analyses, any influence of HLA type on TCRB rearrangement was left unresolved. Type 1 diabetes patients showed a moderate but significant shortening of TCRB CDR3 length in all four CD4+ subsets. Because cDNA was sequenced instead of genomic DNA, activated cells with high expression could be over-represented, although the groups did not differ in activation or CD3 levels. At VDJ recombination sites, patients with type 1 diabetes made fewer insertions and deleted more nucleotides, a pattern implying thymic rearrangement abnormalities. Naive, central memory and regulatory TCRB repertoires appeared to be more similar among patients than among healthy donors. Shorter templates might be favored by PCR, yet because patient and control samples were amplified and corrected together, any such skew would affect both groups equally.

Each donor gave one peripheral blood draw, approximately 100 mL on average, collected into heparinised tubes. A BD FACSAria II was used to sort naive, central memory, regulatory and stem cell-like memory CD4+ T cells with a panel that included CD45RO, CCR7, CD25, CD127, CD95 and CD27. Every sorted population had a purity above 95%. PBMCs were separated immediately by Lymphoprep density gradient centrifugation and were stained directly, without being cultured. So that batch effects would be minimized, each experiment stained and sorted samples in pairs, pairing one healthy donor with one patient. V is cut by 0 bases and J by 1 base, and the space between the germline ends is 12 bases. The germline V gene provides CDR1 LGHNA and CDR2 YNFKEQ. The CDR3 covers 16 residues, taking in both the cysteine and the phenylalanine. Only the CDR3 DNA stays, 48 bases, in frame from base 1. This clone was counted a few times. Its antigen remains undetermined. No base quality values were provided; no much bigger clone lies one nucleotide off.

The entire amount of isolated RNA was reverse transcribed using the High Capacity cDNA Reverse Transcription Kit, so the sequenced TCRB transcripts were expressed ones. Naive, central memory and regulatory T cell samples underwent deep immunoSEQ sequencing, averaging about 3.57 million total reads per sample. Sorted cells were lysed in RLT buffer, and RNA was extracted using DNase-treated RNeasy Micro or Mini kits according to cell number. To prevent cross-contamination, each cell subset was processed individually, whereas patient and healthy donor samples were processed jointly. Using the immunoSEQ multiplex PCR, TCRB sequences were amplified from cDNA into 87-bp fragments spanning the CDR3 region. The amplicons were sequenced using the Illumina HiSeq platform. Turning to the authors' computational methods: PCR bias was computationally corrected using synthetic template baselines, reads within Hamming distance 2 were collapsed, and singletons that could not be merged were discarded. Reads were aligned to IMGT to assign V, D and J genes, CDR3 length, and insertions or deletions at six rearrangement sites. Within each subset, clonotype counts were normalized to the number of sorted cells before true diversity and Gini coefficients were calculated with the tcR R package. The overlap coefficient, calculated on TCRB nucleotide sequences, was used to measure repertoire sharing. As a proxy for the pre-selection repertoire, out-of-frame TCRB sequences from naive cells were analyzed. Not all clones reach the TCRdb copy of this immuneACCESS table, which keeps in-frame sequences only. Checked studies attribute under half of the gap to unresolved V genes and leave the rest unexplained. That table gives V, J and clone size, and the DNA gave D and trimming. The sample includes about 150,000 clones, with 8% to 13% observed a single time. Approximately 1.3% of the sample goes to the ten largest clones.

The sequence links TRBV4-2 to TRBJ1-2; confidence is insufficient to name the D gene. The sequence was obtained from a man younger than 30 in good health. The sample comprised naive CD4+ T cells from blood. The meaning of the sample's cell subset or site label: true naive CD4+ T cells. The bases read TGTGCCAGCAGCCAAGAACCGCAGGCGATTAACTATGGCTACACCTTC. Its product reads: CASSQEPQAINYGYTF.